Reported below is one TCR beta chain. Its target is unknown. CDR1 is DFQATT, CDR2 SNEGSKA, per germline (reference sequence). The CDR3 is 13 residues long. The V end lost 5 bases, the J end lost 3 bases, and 11 bases lay between the germline ends. The entry originates in a study of T-cell memory formation after mild COVID-19. Overall study context: TCR clusters largely stayed donor specific.

Broader study findings: Contracting CD4+ clones lay largely in CM and EM, with CD8+ ones residing in EMRA.

Using its own MiXCR run on the 5' RACE reads, TCRdb lists one record per CDR3 protein. Among around 200,000 distinct CDR3 sequences listed, around 18% were seen once. This TCR derives from a man between 18 and 29 years old who had mild COVID-19 (a few samples of this study predate the infection). Cell type and time point are not known. Sequencing input: PBMCs or a T cell subset sorted from them (not recorded which). V gene TRBV20-1 combines with J gene TRBJ1-5; D not certain. CDR3 nucleotides: TGCAGTGCTGGAGGGCAGTACAATCAGCCCCAGCATTTT. It is translated as CSAGGQYNQPQHF.